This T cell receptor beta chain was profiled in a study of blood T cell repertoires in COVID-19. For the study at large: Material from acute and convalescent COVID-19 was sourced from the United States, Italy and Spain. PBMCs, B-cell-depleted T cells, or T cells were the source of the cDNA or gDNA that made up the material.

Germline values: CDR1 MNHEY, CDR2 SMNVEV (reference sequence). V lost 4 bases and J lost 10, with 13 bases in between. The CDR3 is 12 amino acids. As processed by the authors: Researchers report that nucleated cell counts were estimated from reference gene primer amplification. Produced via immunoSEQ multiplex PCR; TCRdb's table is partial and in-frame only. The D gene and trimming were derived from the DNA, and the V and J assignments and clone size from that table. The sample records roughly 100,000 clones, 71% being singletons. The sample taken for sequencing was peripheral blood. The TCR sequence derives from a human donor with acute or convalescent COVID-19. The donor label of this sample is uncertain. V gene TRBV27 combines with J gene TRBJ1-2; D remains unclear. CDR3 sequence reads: CASSSTNRHYTF. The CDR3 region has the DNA TGTGCCAGCAGTTCGACTAATCGACACTACACCTTC.